A selection of T cell receptor beta chains follows, all from one sample in a study of blood T cell repertoires in COVID-19. The repertoire was sequenced with immunoSEQ multiplex PCR; TCRdb's copy has only in-frame clones and lacks some. The table has about 180,000 clones, about 88% seen once. Material for sequencing was PBMCs or T cells enriched from blood (not recorded which). All receptors derive from a woman aged 45-65 years who had recovered from COVID-19. Each CDR3 is given with its conserved first and last residue. Fields, in order: clone size, D gene, J gene, V gene, CDR3 DNA, CDR3 protein. The D gene is left open where the match is weak. Part of the rows lack a size; the others show once, few, many or a class for expanded clones.

>.|TRBD1|TRBJ2-1|TRBV6-1
TGTGCCAGCAGTGAATTCGGACAGGGGACTAATGAGCAGTTCTTC
CASSEFGQGTNEQFF
>.|TRBD1|TRBJ2-2|TRBV6-5
TGTGCCAGTCGGGACAGAAACACCGGGGAGCTGTTTTTT
CASRDRNTGELFF
>.|TRBD1|TRBJ2-2|TRBV10-3
TGTGCCATCAGGTCGGACAGGGTGGACACCGGGGAGCTGTTTTTT
CAIRSDRVDTGELFF
>.|TRBD1|TRBJ2-2|TRBV28
TGTGCCAGCAGTCTCTTCAACAGGGGCGCGACGAGGAACACCGGGGAGCTGTTTTTT
CASSLFNRGATRNTGELFF
>.|.|TRBJ2-2|TRBV2
TGTGCCAGCAGAACAGGGAAAGGGGGCACCGGGGAGCTGTTTTTT
CASRTGKGGTGELFF
>.|.|TRBJ2-5|TRBV24-1
TGTGCCACCAGTGATTCCAGTGGACCGGGGGAGACCCAGTACTTC
CATSDSSGPGETQYF
>.|TRBD1|TRBJ2-3|TRBV10-3
TGTGCCATCAGGGACCAGGGGGCAGATACGCAGTATTTT
CAIRDQGADTQYF
>.|TRBD1|TRBJ2-3|TRBV2
TGTGCCAGCAGAGGGTACTCACAGGGGGCGGGTAGCACAGATACGCAGTATTTT
CASRGYSQGAGSTDTQYF
>.|.|TRBJ2-7|TRBV11-3
TGTGCCAGCAGCTTAATCGGTGACTACGAACAGTACTTC
CASSLIGDYEQYF
>.|TRBD1|TRBJ2-7|TRBV11-2
TGTGCCAGCAGCTTAGAAGCGGACAGGGCCTACGAGCAGTACTTC
CASSLEADRAYEQYF
>.|.|TRBJ1-1|TRBV7-9
TGTGCCAGCAGCTTAGATGGAGGGGTCACTGAAGCTTTCTTT
CASSLDGGVTEAFF
>.|.|TRBJ2-4|TRBV2
TGTGCCAGCAGGAACAGGGTCTCCAAAAACATTCAGTACTTC
CASRNRVSKNIQYF
>.|.|TRBJ2-7|TRBV27
TGTGCCAGCAGTTCCTGGAGCTCCTACGAGCAGTACTTC
CASSSWSSYEQYF
>.|.|TRBJ1-6|TRBV6-4
TGTGCCAGCAGTGACTTTGGGGCGGCGGTAGATTATAATTCACCCCTCCACTTT
CASSDFGAAVDYNSPLHF
>.|TRBD2|TRBJ2-5|TRBV28
TGTGCCAGCAGCCGGACTAGCGGGAGTCTAGAGACCCAGTACTTC
CASSRTSGSLETQYF
>.|.|TRBJ2-3|TRBV18
TGTGCCAGCTCACCGGGCCTCACAGATACGCAGTATTTT
CASSPGLTDTQYF
>.|TRBD2|TRBJ2-1|TRBV6-1
TGTGCCAGCAGTGAGGCGGGAGGGGCTTACAATGAGCAGTTCTTC
CASSEAGGAYNEQFF
>.|.|TRBJ1-5|TRBV19
TGTGCCAGTAAACAGCCTTATAGCAATCAGCCCCAGCATTTT
CASKQPYSNQPQHF
>.|.|TRBJ2-5|TRBV6-5
TGTGCCAGCAGTTATTCACGGTACCAAGAGACCCAGTACTTC
CASSYSRYQETQYF
>.|.|TRBJ1-2|TRBV15
TGTGCCACCAGCAGAGATCCAGGGAACTATGGCTACACCTTC
CATSRDPGNYGYTF
>.|TRBD1|TRBJ1-1|TRBV2
TGTGCCAGCAGCCAGCAGGGGGCGCAGACTGAAGCTTTCTTT
CASSQQGAQTEAFF
>.|.|TRBJ2-5|TRBV10-3
TGTGCCATCAGTAAGACAGGTATCGGACAAGAGACCCAGTACTTC
CAISKTGIGQETQYF
>.|TRBD2|TRBJ2-1|TRBV29-1
TGCAGCGTTGAAGGGGGACTAGCGGGAGATGAGCAGTTCTTC
CSVEGGLAGDEQFF
>few|.|TRBJ2-2|TRBV9
TGTGCCAGCAGCGTCGTGGGAGGTGACACCGGGGAGCTGTTTTTT
CASSVVGGDTGELFF
>.|TRBD2|TRBJ2-3|TRBV30
TGTGCCTGGAGTTCCCCGGGACTAGCGTCTAGCACAGATACGCAGTATTTT
CAWSSPGLASSTDTQYF
>.|.|TRBJ2-1|TRBV11-3
TGTGCCAGCAGCCCCCGAGCCGGGAGTGAGCAGTTCTTC
CASSPRAGSEQFF
>.|.|TRBJ1-2|TRBV28
TGTGCCAGCAGCCCCTGGGACGCCCTGGGGAGGTATGGCTACACCTTC
CASSPWDALGRYGYTF
>few|.|TRBJ1-5|TRBV12-2
TGTGCAAGTCGCTCAATGGGACAGAGCAATCAGCCCCAGCATTTT
CASRSMGQSNQPQHF
>.|.|TRBJ2-1|TRBV19
TGTGCCAGTAGCATATACAGGGGGGGCAATGAGCAGTTCTTC
CASSIYRGGNEQFF
>.|.|TRBJ2-7|TRBV19
TGTGCCAGTAGTCCCAAGGGGGGGACAGGCTCCTACGAGCAGTACTTC
CASSPKGGTGSYEQYF
>once|TRBD2|TRBJ2-1|TRBV5-4
TGTGCCAGCAGTCCTAGCGGGAGGGCCCTCAATAATGAGCAGTTCTTC
CASSPSGRALNNEQFF
>few|.|TRBJ2-7|TRBV9
TGTGCCAGCAGCGTAGGAGGGCCGAAATCCTACGAGCAGTACTTC
CASSVGGPKSYEQYF
>.|.|TRBJ2-2|TRBV5-1
TGCGCCAGCAGCTTGTTGCAGGGGTACACCGGGGAGCTGTTTTTT
CASSLLQGYTGELFF
>.|.|TRBJ1-1|TRBV7-2
TGTGCCAGCAGCTTGAGTCAGAACACTGAAGCTTTCTTT
CASSLSQNTEAFF
>.|TRBD2|TRBJ2-2|TRBV4-3
TGCGCCAGCAGCCAAGCACTAGCGGGAGGGAACACCGGGGAGCTGTTTTTT
CASSQALAGGNTGELFF
>.|TRBD2|TRBJ2-1|TRBV5-1
TGCGCCAGCAGTTCCGGGACTAGCGGCCTTGGTGAGCAGTTCTTC
CASSSGTSGLGEQFF
>.|.|TRBJ2-3|TRBV7-9
TGTGCCAGCGCCCCCACAGGGACCTCTAGCACAGATACGCAGTATTTT
CASAPTGTSSTDTQYF
>.|TRBD2|TRBJ2-5|TRBV15
TGTGCCACCAGCAGAGGACTAGCGGGAGGGCGAGAGACCCAGTACTTC
CATSRGLAGGRETQYF
>.|.|TRBJ2-7|TRBV7-2
TGTGCCAGCAGCTTTCGTGGGGGGTACGAGCAGTACTTC
CASSFRGGYEQYF
>.|.|TRBJ1-1|TRBV6-5
TGTGCCAGCAGTTACGGGGGCCGGTTGAACACTGAAGCTTTCTTT
CASSYGGRLNTEAFF
>.|TRBD1|TRBJ1-5|TRBV5-1
TGCGCCAGCAGCTTATCAGGGGGCGATAGCAATCAGCCCCAGCATTTT
CASSLSGGDSNQPQHF
>.|TRBD1|TRBJ2-7|TRBV11-2
TGTGCCAGCAGCTTAGACCGGGGACAGGGCTTCGGGCAGTACTTC
CASSLDRGQGFGQYF
>.|.|TRBJ1-2|TRBV11-2
TGTGCCAGCAGCTTAGAATCAGGGGATGGCTACACCTTC
CASSLESGDGYTF
>few|.|TRBJ1-1|TRBV11-2
TGTGCCAGCAGCCCGTATGGTGGCGGCGTAGCTTTCTTT
CASSPYGGGVAFF
>.|.|TRBJ1-3|TRBV12-3/TRBV12-4
TGTGCCAGCAGTTTAATCGCGGGAAACACCATATATTTT
CASSLIAGNTIYF
>once|TRBD2|TRBJ2-5|TRBV2
TGTGCCAGCAGTCGCAAAACCTTAGCGGGAATCGAGAAGACCCAGTACTTC
CASSRKTLAGIEKTQYF
>.|TRBD1|TRBJ2-5|TRBV7-9
TGTGCCAGCAGCGCAGCCCCCAGGGGGCGTAGAGAGACCCAGTACTTC
CASSAAPRGRRETQYF
>.|.|TRBJ2-7|TRBV25-1
TGTGCCAGCAGTCCTCTTGACAAATACGAGCAGTACTTC
CASSPLDKYEQYF
>.|TRBD1|TRBJ1-4|TRBV5-5
TGTGCCAGCAGCTCCTCCCGGACAGGACGTAATGAAAAACTGTTTTTT
CASSSSRTGRNEKLFF
>.|TRBD2|TRBJ2-7|TRBV18
TGTGCCAGCTCACCATCTGCGGGAGGGCCTTCCGAGCAGTACTTC
CASSPSAGGPSEQYF
>.|.|TRBJ1-2|TRBV19
TGTGCCAGTAGTGAGGGAGCCAATGGCTACACCTTC
CASSEGANGYTF
>once|TRBD1|TRBJ2-7|TRBV2
TGTGCCAGCAGGCACAGGGGCCTCACCTACGAGCAGTACTTC
CASRHRGLTYEQYF
>.|.|TRBJ2-1|TRBV13
TGTGCCAGCAGCTTGTTTAGCACTCAAGACTACAATGAGCAGTTCTTC
CASSLFSTQDYNEQFF